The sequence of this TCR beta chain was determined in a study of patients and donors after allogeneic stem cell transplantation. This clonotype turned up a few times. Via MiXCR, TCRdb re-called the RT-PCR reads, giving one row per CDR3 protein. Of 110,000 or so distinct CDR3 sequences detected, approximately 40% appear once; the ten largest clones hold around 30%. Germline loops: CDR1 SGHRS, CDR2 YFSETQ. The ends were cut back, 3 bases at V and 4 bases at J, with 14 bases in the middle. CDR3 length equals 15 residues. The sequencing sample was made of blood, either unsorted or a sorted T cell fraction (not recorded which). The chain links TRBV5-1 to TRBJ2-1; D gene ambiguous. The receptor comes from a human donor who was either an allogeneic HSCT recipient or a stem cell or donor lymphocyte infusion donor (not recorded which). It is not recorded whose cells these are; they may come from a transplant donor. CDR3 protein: CASSSASSTYNEQFF. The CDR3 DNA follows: TGCGCCAGCAGCTCGGCATCGAGTACATACAATGAGCAGTTCTTC.